This is a list of T cell receptor beta chains from one sample in a study of cytomegalovirus exposure and HLA in healthy donors. TCRdb's table, derived via immunoSEQ multiplex PCR, lists solely in-frame clones and lacks some. The sample shows about 190,000 clones, 65% to 85% of them seen only once. Material: PBMCs. The receptors derive from a young woman in good health and CMV-seronegative. The CDR3 runs from the conserved cysteine through the conserved F or W. The order of the fields is clone size, D gene, V gene, J gene, CDR3 DNA, CDR3 protein. D genes are given only for firm matches. Some rows mark clone size as missing; the rest say once, few, many or name a class of expanded clone.

.	.	TRBV28	TRBJ2-4	TGTGCCAGCAGTTCGGCCAGGTTAGCCAAAAACATTCAGTACTTC	CASSSARLAKNIQYF
.	TRBD1	TRBV14	TRBJ1-2	TGTGCCAGCAGCCTCCACAGACAGGGGGGTATCTATGGCTACACCTTC	CASSLHRQGGIYGYTF
.	.	TRBV29-1	TRBJ1-2	TGCAGCGTTGCCGGCAGGAACTATGGCTACACCTTC	CSVAGRNYGYTF
.	TRBD1	TRBV6-1	TRBJ1-3	TGTGCCAGCAGTGAAGCGGGGACAGGGGTGGGAAACACCATATATTTT	CASSEAGTGVGNTIYF
few	.	TRBV19	TRBJ1-1	TGTGCCAGTAGTGAGGGGAGGTCTTTCTTT	CASSEGRSFF
.	TRBD1	TRBV5-1	TRBJ1-3	TGCGCCAGCAGCACAGGGACAGAAGGAAACACCATATATTTT	CASSTGTEGNTIYF
.	TRBD2	TRBV14	TRBJ2-1	TGTGCCAGCAGCCAAGAAGTCGTAGCGGGGGCCTACAATGAGCAGTTCTTC	CASSQEVVAGAYNEQFF
.	.	TRBV15	TRBJ2-5	TGTGCCACCAGCAGAGATCCCGGGGGAGAGGAGACCCAGTACTTC	CATSRDPGGEETQYF
.	TRBD1	TRBV5-1	TRBJ1-1	TGCGCCAGCAGCTTGATGACGACAGGGGGAACTGAAGCTTTCTTT	CASSLMTTGGTEAFF
.	.	TRBV6-1	TRBJ2-7	TGTGCCAGCAGTGATCGTCCCCCCTACGAGCAGTACTTC	CASSDRPPYEQYF
once	TRBD2	TRBV5-6	TRBJ2-2	TGTGCCAGCACTAGCGGTATCTGGACCGGGGAGCTGTTTTTT	CASTSGIWTGELFF
.	TRBD2	TRBV27	TRBJ2-1	TGTGCCAGCAGTCGACTAGCGGGAGAAGGCAATGAGCAGTTCTTC	CASSRLAGEGNEQFF
.	.	TRBV15	TRBJ2-1	TGTGCCACCAGCAGATTGAGCTCCTACAATGAGCAGTTCTTC	CATSRLSSYNEQFF
.	TRBD1	TRBV5-6	TRBJ1-2	TGTGCCAGCAGCTTGCGGCCAGGGGGTGCCTATGGCTACACCTTC	CASSLRPGGAYGYTF
few	.	TRBV5-3	TRBJ2-5	TGTGCCAGAAGCTTGGCTTACCGGGGTGACCAAGAGACCCAGTACTTC	CARSLAYRGDQETQYF
.	TRBD2	TRBV9	TRBJ2-1	TGTGCCAGCAGCGGCCTTATGGGCGGGAGATCTTGGAATGAGCAGTTCTTC	CASSGLMGGRSWNEQFF
few	.	TRBV5-4	TRBJ1-6	TGTGCCAGCAGCTTGGACAGAAATAATTCACCCCTCCACTTT	CASSLDRNNSPLHF
.	.	TRBV6-1	TRBJ1-1	TGTGCCAGCAGGATTGGGCCGAACACTGAAGCTTTCTTT	CASRIGPNTEAFF
.	.	TRBV5-6	TRBJ1-2	TGTGCCAGCAGCTCCAGGGACAAAACGCCTGGCTACACCTTC	CASSSRDKTPGYTF
.	TRBD1	TRBV10-3	TRBJ2-2	TGTGCCATCAGTGAGTCGGACAGGGTCCCCGGGGAGCTGTTTTTT	CAISESDRVPGELFF
.	.	TRBV28	TRBJ1-1	TGTGCCAGCTTTGCGCCGACTGAAGCTTTCTTT	CASFAPTEAFF
.	TRBD2	TRBV4-3	TRBJ2-1	TGCGCCAGCAGCCAAGATATTCCCGCAACTAGCGGGAGTCGGGATGAGCAGTTCTTC	CASSQDIPATSGSRDEQFF
.	TRBD1	TRBV18	TRBJ1-6	TGTGCCAGCTCACAGGGACAGGGGCAGGGGCTAACTGATTCACCCCTCCACTTT	CASSQGQGQGLTDSPLHF
once	.	TRBV30	TRBJ2-7	TGTGCCCGCACAGGGGGGGCACGGGACGAGCAGTACTTC	CARTGGARDEQYF
.	.	TRBV28	TRBJ1-1	TGTGCCAGCAGTACAGGGATGAACACTGAAGCTTTCTTT	CASSTGMNTEAFF
.	.	TRBV5-1	TRBJ2-7	TGCGCCAGCAGCCCAGCCCAGAGCAGAGGATACGAGCAGTACTTC	CASSPAQSRGYEQYF
.	TRBD1	TRBV5-1	TRBJ2-1	TGCGCCAGCAGCGGGGGACAGGGATTCTACAATGAGCAGTTCTTC	CASSGGQGFYNEQFF
.	TRBD1	TRBV7-9	TRBJ1-3	TGTGCCAGCCTACAGGGGCCTGGAAACACCATATATTTT	CASLQGPGNTIYF
.	.	TRBV5-4	TRBJ2-7	TGTGCCAGCAGCTTGGGGCCAGGGGGGATCGACGAGCAGTACTTC	CASSLGPGGIDEQYF
.	.	TRBV10-1	TRBJ2-3	TGCGCCAGCAGTGACCGGACTAGCACAGATACGCAGTATTTT	CASSDRTSTDTQYF
.	TRBD1	TRBV7-9	TRBJ1-2	TGTGCCAGCACCGTAAGTCCGGGACAGGTGGACTATGGCTACACCTTC	CASTVSPGQVDYGYTF
.	.	TRBV9	TRBJ2-3	TGTGCCAGCAGCGTAGGGAGCAGAACAGATACGCAGTATTTT	CASSVGSRTDTQYF
.	.	TRBV13	TRBJ2-1	TGTGCCAGCAGCTCAGAGGCTAATGAGCAGTTCTTC	CASSSEANEQFF